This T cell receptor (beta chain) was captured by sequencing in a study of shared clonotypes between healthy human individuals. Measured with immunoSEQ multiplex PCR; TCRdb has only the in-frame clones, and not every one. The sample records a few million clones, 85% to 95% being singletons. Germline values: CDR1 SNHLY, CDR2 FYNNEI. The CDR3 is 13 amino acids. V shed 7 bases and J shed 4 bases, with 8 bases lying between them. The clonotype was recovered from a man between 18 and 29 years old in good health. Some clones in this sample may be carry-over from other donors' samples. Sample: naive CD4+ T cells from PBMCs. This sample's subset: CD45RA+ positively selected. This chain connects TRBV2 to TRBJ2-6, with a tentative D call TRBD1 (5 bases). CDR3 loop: CASKGPGANVLTF. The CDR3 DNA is TGTGCCAGCAAGGGGCCAGGGGCCAACGTCCTGACTTTC. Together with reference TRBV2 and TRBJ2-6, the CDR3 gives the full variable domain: EPEVTQTPSHQVTQMGQEVILRCVPISNHLYFYWYRQILGQKVEFLVSFYNNEISEKSEIFDDQFSVERPDGSNFTLKIRSTKLEDSAMYFCASKGPGANVLTFGAGSRLTVL.